The present entry profiles one T cell receptor (beta chain) with its context. The specificity of this receptor is unknown. No base qualities exist here, and no much larger clone lies one base off it. This sample stems from a study of cytomegalovirus exposure and HLA in healthy donors (dated by TCRdb to the late 2010s). Concerning the study at large: According to a later analysis, the roughly 130 validation repertoires were produced on the same platform as the roughly 600 repertoires of the first cohort. The study aimed to test whether signatures of past pathogen exposure could be identified by cataloging public T cell receptors. In addition to the first cohort of roughly 670 subjects, a separate validation cohort of 130 or so different subjects was used. The study combined high-throughput TCR immunosequencing, statistical association of individual TCRs with disease status, and machine learning to predict cytomegalovirus infection status. Overall results and qualifications from the work: In vitro tests confirmed that a few of the cytomegalovirus-associated TCR beta chains recognize cytomegalovirus antigens. In the study, 150 to 200 TCR beta chains were listed as associated with cytomegalovirus. Across donors, most TCR sequences were observed very rarely, whereas some public TCRs were present in many individuals. The classifier was reported to diagnose cytomegalovirus status with high specificity and sensitivity in both the original cohort and the validation cohort. A later analysis had no HLA typing for the validation cohort, so co-occurrence there was scored across all 120 or so repertoires. The authors suggested that the approach could potentially be extended to other disease states and immunological phenotypes. A later analysis found that TCRs clustered in the first cohort also tended to co-occur in the 120 validation repertoires, with 94% of cluster scores above 0.

Donors formed part of the validation cohort, which comprised approximately 130 subjects and was distinct from the first cohort of 670 or so subjects. Library prep was done by the immunoSEQ multiplex PCR assay. On the authors' methods: A statistical classification framework was developed to diagnose cytomegalovirus status using the catalog of TCR beta chain sequences. TCRdb's version of the immuneACCESS table is confined to in-frame rearrangements and falls short of the full clone set. An unresolved V gene accounts for under half of the shortfall where checked; the remainder is of unknown origin. Clone size and V and J calls were adopted from that table, with D and trimming inferred from the DNA. The table for this sample lists over 120,000 clones; approximately 94% of them were counted only once. The ten biggest clones cover 1.5% to 2% of the sample. The germline V gene (reference sequence) yields LNHDA for CDR1 and SQIVND for CDR2. From the cysteine through the phenylalanine, the CDR3 covers 14 amino acids. Just the 42-base CDR3 DNA is kept, in frame starting at base 1. The germline V end is reduced by 7 bases and the J end by 6 bases; junction bases left unmatched: 8.

The sequenced material came from PBMCs. This TCR came from a man aged 18 to 30 in good health and CMV-seropositive. The sequence joins TRBV19 to TRBJ2-2; a stretch of 7 junction bases matches TRBD2. Here the CDR3 is given as CASNTGGGPGELFF. The DNA sequence follows: TGTGCCAGTAACACGGGGGGAGGCCCCGGGGAGCTGTTTTTT.